This TCR beta chain was obtained from a study of T cell changes during pregnancy in multiple sclerosis. This CDR3 region has 18 residues. The assay was immunoSEQ multiplex PCR, and TCRdb's table has in-frame clones only and misses some. The profile shows roughly 70,000 clones, approximately 90% of them singletons. The chain uses TRBV21-1 and TRBJ1-5; TRBD1, the D gene given by the table, was not confirmed from the DNA. TRBV21-1 is a documented pseudogene. The origin of this receptor is a female donor with multiple sclerosis, enrolled in a pregnancy study. The sample in question was peripheral blood, obtained in the third trimester of pregnancy. CDR3 loop: CASSPPDRGNLSNQPQHF. The CDR3 DNA sequence: TGTGCCAGCAGCCCCCCCGACAGGGGAAATTTGAGCAATCAGCCCCAGCATTTT.